Shown below are 15 T cell receptor beta chains from a single sample sequenced in a study of beta chain features in type 1 diabetes (dated 2018 in TCRdb). The library was prepared using the immunoSEQ multiplex PCR assay. The entire amount of isolated RNA was reverse transcribed using the High Capacity cDNA Reverse Transcription Kit, so the sequenced TCRB transcripts were expressed ones. Drawn from immuneACCESS, this table holds only the in-frame rearrangements with V and J called that TCRdb kept. Clones are partly lost; checked studies trace under half to an unresolved V gene and leave the rest unexplained. For this sample there are 900,000 or so clones; roughly 15% appear just once. The ten largest account for 0.02% to 0.025% of the sample. Sequenced: naive CD4+ T cells from blood. Sample cell subset or site, as interpreted from the label and publication: true naive CD4+ T cells. The receptor set was obtained from a young woman in good health.

V and J are TRBV2 and TRBJ2-7, with 8 bases lining up with TRBD1. There are 15 residues in the CDR3. In germline, CDR1 is SNHLY, CDR2 FYNNEI. The junction had 11 bases not matched to a gene; V was cut back by 6 bases and J by 4 bases. CDR3 in amino acids: CASSAGQGGGYEQYF. The CDR3 nucleotides are TGTGCCAGCAGCGCAGGACAGGGTGGGGGGTACGAGCAGTACTTC.

V is TRBV28 and J is TRBJ1-2, with D possibly being TRBD1 (6 bases). Looked up from germline, CDR1 is MDHEN and CDR2 is SYDVKM. There are 12 residues in the CDR3. Trimming left V 8 bases short and J 7 bases short, with 14 bases between. CDR3 nucleotide sequence: TGTGCCAGCGGCGGGGGGCAGATTGGCTACACCTTC. Residues: CASGGGQIGYTF.

This clone was observed a handful of times. This chain joins TRBV4-1 and TRBJ2-5; D might be TRBD2 (5 bases). The CDR3 loop spans 16 amino acids. Trimming left V 0 bases short and J 5 bases short, with 16 bases between. Germline-derived CDR1 and CDR2 are MGHRA and YSYEKL. CDR3: CASSQDLSSYVETQYF. The CDR3 nucleotides read TGCGCCAGCAGCCAAGATCTGTCTAGCTATGTGGAGACCCAGTACTTC.

This sequence joins TRBV9 and TRBJ2-1; D call uncertain. Per germline, CDR1 SGDLS and CDR2 YYNGEE. This CDR3 comprises 15 residues. V lost 0 bases to trimming and J lost 4 bases, with 11 bases between them. Here the CDR3 DNA reads TGTGCCAGCAGCGTAGGCCCCACCCCTTACAATGAGCAGTTCTTC. This encodes CASSVGPTPYNEQFF.

The chain is built from TRBV5-6 and TRBJ2-7; weak D call: TRBD1 (6 bases). The germline V gene encodes CDR1 SGHDT and CDR2 YYEEEE. The ends were cut back, 1 base at V and 7 bases at J, with 9 bases in the middle. The CDR3 contains 12 residues. The CDR3 coding sequence is TGTGCCAGCAGCTTGTCCAGGGGAGAGCAGTACTTC. Translated: CASSLSRGEQYF.

In this sample, this clone turned up a few times. The CDR3 nucleotides are TGTGCCAGCAGCGTAGGTCCAGCGGGAGGGCCGTTCGAGCAGTACTTC. This gives the protein CASSVGPAGGPFEQYF. The chain carries TRBV9 and TRBJ2-7, with 10 bases matching TRBD2. The CDR3 has 16 residues. Germline assignment: CDR1 SGDLS and CDR2 YYNGEE. V dropped 0 bases and J dropped 6; count of bases not matched to a gene: 9.

The V and J genes are TRBV11-2 and TRBJ2-4; D not resolved. Looked up from germline, CDR1 is SGHAT and CDR2 is FQNNGV. Trimming took 5 bases from V and 0 from J, leaving 8 bases between them. The CDR3 totals 14 residues. The CDR3: CASSPSRAKNIQYF. In DNA, the CDR3 is TGTGCCAGCAGCCCATCAAGAGCCAAAAACATTCAGTACTTC.

The rearrangement uses TRBV7-9 and TRBJ2-7, with 10 bases aligning to TRBD1. The germline V gene encodes CDR1 SEHNR and CDR2 FQNEAQ (reference sequence). V was pared by 1 base and J by 6 bases, with 6 bases of the junction left unmatched. CDR3 size: 15 residues. CDR3: CASSLVGQGTSEQYF. The CDR3 DNA sequence: TGTGCCAGCAGCTTAGTGGGACAGGGGACTTCCGAGCAGTACTTC.

The chain uses TRBV4-2 and TRBJ2-4, with 9 bases that match TRBD2. The V segment lost 3 bases and the J segment 0 bases; nucleotides outside the gene matches: 18. This CDR3 is built from 21 residues. CDR1 is LGHNA, CDR2 YNFKEQ, per germline. This CDR3 reads CASSHNAQVAGVRLAKNIQYF. Here the CDR3 DNA reads TGTGCCAGCAGCCATAATGCGCAGGTAGCGGGGGTTCGTCTAGCCAAAAACATTCAGTACTTC.

The V call is TRBV7-9, the J call TRBJ2-3; D uncertain. CDR3 length: 13 residues. Per germline, CDR1 SEHNR and CDR2 FQNEAQ (reference sequence). V lost 2 bases to trimming and J lost 5 bases, with 8 bases between them. The CDR3 protein is CASSLHLGDTQYF. The CDR3, as DNA: TGTGCCAGCAGCTTACACCTCGGAGATACGCAGTATTTT.

The chain carries TRBV28 and TRBJ2-1, with D tentatively TRBD1 or TRBD2 (7 bases each). Per the germline V gene, CDR1 is MDHEN and CDR2 is SYDVKM. The CDR3 loop spans 16 amino acids. V shed 5 bases and J shed 5 bases, with 19 bases lying between them. CDR3 protein: CASSIGLGGPHNEQFF. CDR3 nucleotides: TGTGCCAGCAGTATCGGACTAGGGGGCCCTCACAATGAGCAGTTCTTC.

This clone was picked up one time. This chain joins TRBV7-6 and TRBJ1-5; 8 positions match TRBD1. The germline gives CDR1 SGHVS, CDR2 FNYEAQ. The CDR3 loop spans 16 amino acids. The V gene end was trimmed by 5 bases and the J gene end by 1 base; junction bases not matched to a gene: 7. CDR3 protein: CASSPGTGESNQPQHF. The CDR3 DNA reads TGTGCCAGCAGCCCCGGGACAGGAGAAAGCAATCAGCCCCAGCATTTT.

In this sample, this clone turned up a few times. The rearrangement uses TRBV18 and TRBJ2-1; the D is unclear. CDR3 length: 14 amino acids. V was shortened by 4 bases and J by 4 bases, with 11 bases between the two germline ends. The germline CDR1 and CDR2 sequences are KGHSH and LQKENI. As DNA, the CDR3 is TGTGCCAGCTCACTGACAACCCTTTACAATGAGCAGTTCTTC. Protein sequence: CASSLTTLYNEQFF.

V gene TRBV6-5 combines with J gene TRBJ1-3; D is uncertain. Germline CDR1 and CDR2: MNHEY and SVGAGI. This CDR3 has 14 residues. Trimming removed 5 bases from V and 10 bases from J, with 18 bases in between. CDR3 nucleotides: TGTGCCAGCAGTAACGACCGTACACGGAAGACCATATATTTT. Protein: CASSNDRTRKTIYF.

This chain connects TRBV19 to TRBJ2-2; 9 positions agree with TRBD2. This CDR3 is 17 amino acids long. V was pared by 1 base and J by 7 bases, with 10 bases of the junction left unmatched. Germline CDR1 is LNHDA and CDR2 is SQIVND (reference sequence). CDR3 DNA: TGTGCCAGTAGTATAGGTGGTAGCGGGAGAATGAGCGGGGAGCTGTTTTTT. Protein: CASSIGGSGRMSGELFF.